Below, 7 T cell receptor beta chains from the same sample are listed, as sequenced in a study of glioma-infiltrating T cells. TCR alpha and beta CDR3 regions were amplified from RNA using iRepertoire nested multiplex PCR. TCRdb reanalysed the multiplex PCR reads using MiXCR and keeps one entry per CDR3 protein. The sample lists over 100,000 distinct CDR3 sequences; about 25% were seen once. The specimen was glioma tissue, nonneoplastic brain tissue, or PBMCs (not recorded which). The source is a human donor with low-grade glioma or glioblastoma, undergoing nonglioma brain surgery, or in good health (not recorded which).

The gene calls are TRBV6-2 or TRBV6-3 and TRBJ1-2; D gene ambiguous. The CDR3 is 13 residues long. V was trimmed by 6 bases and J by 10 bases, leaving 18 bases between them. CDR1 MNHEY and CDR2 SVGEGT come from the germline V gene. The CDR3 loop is CASSRTAVYNYTF. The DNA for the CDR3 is TGTGCCAGCAGCAGGACGGCGGTCTATAACTACACCTTC.

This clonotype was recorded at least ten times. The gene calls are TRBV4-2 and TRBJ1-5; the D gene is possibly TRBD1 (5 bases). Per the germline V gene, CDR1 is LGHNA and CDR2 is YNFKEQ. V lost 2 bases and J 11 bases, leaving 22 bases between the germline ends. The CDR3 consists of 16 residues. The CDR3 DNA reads TGTGCCAGCAGCCAAAGAAGCGGGGCGAGCGTAGTGGCCCAGCATTTT. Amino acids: CASSQRSGASVVAQHF.

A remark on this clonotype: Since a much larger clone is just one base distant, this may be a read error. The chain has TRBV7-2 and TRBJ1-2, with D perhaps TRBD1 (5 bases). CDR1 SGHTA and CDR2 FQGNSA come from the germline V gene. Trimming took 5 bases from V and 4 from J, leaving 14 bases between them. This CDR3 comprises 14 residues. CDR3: CASSLGAEFYGYTF. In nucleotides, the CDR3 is TGTGCCAGCAGCCTCGGGGCGGAGTTCTATGGCTACACCTTC.

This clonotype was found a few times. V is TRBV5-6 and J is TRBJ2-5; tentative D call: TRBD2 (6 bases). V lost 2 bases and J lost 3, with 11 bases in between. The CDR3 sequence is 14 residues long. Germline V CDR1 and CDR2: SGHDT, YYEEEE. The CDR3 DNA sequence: TGTGCCAGCAGCTTCCTGGGGGAGGAAGAGACCCAGTACTTC. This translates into CASSFLGEEETQYF.

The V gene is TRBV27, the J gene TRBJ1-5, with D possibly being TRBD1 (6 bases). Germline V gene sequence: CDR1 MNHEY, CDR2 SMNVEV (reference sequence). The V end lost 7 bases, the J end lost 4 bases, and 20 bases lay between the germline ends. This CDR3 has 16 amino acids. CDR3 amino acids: CASTLKGGLSNQPQHF. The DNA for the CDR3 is TGTGCCAGCACCCTAAAGGGGGGCTTGAGTAATCAGCCCCAGCATTTT.

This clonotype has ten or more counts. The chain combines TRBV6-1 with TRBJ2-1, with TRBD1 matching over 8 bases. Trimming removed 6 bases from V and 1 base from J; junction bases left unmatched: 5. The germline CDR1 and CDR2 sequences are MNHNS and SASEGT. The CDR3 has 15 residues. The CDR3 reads CASSRDRGSYNEQFF. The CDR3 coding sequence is TGTGCCAGCAGCCGAGACAGGGGATCCTACAATGAGCAGTTCTTC.

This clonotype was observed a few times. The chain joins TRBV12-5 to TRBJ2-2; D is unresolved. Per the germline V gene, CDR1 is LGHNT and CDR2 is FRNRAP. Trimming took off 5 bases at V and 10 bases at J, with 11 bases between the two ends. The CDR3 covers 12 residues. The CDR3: CASGPDWKELFF. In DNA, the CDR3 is TGTGCTAGTGGTCCTGACTGGAAGGAGCTGTTTTTT.